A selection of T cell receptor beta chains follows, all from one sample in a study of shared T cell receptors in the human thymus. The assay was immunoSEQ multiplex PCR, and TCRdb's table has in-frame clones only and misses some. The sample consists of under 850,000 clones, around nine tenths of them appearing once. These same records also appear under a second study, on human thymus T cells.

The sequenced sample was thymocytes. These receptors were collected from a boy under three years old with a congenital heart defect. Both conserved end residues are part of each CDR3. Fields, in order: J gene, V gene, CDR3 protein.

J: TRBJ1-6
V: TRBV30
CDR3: CAWSVDKENSPLHF

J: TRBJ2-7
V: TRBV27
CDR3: CASSPYRKQGGNSYEQYF

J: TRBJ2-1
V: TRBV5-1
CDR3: CASSRTSGDYNEQFF

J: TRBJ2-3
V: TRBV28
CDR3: CASSLWARDWLTDTQYF

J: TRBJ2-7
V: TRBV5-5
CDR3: CASSPGQGPNYEQYF

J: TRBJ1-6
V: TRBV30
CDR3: CAWNRTGKYNSPLHF

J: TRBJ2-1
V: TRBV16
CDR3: CASSQLEREAFPSRDEQFF

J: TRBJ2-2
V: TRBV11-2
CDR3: CASSLEGSGRTGELFF

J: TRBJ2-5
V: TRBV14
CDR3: CASSQDPPDRAGETQYF

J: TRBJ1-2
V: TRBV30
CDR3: CAWTTGGINGYTF

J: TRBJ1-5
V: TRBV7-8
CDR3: CASSLGWRKVNQPQHF

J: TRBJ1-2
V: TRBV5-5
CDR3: CASSPGQVYGYTF

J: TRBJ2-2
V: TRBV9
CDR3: CASSVDGSPGELFF

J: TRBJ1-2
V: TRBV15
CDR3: CATSRDRRAGTSYTF

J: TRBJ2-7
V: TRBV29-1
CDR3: CSVGKAGAYEQYF

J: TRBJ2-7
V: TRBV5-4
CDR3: CASSPGQGAYEQYF

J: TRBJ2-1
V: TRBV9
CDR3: CASSVADRGAQNEQFF

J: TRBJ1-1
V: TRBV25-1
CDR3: CASSESSKGTEAFF

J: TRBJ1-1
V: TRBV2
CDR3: CASSEVGHSNTEAFF

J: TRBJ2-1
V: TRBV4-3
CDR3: CASREGLAGVEQFF

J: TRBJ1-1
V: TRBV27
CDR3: CASSKRQGADTEAFF

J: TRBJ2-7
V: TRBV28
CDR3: CASSRSGSFVEQYF

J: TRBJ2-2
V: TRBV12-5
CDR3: CASGLVPSGRKSSGELFF

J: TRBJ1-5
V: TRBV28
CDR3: CASSSPVRPQHF

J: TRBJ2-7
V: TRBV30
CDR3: CALHSGTGKGLAHEQYF

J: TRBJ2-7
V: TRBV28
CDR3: CASSPRSLGRSYEQYF

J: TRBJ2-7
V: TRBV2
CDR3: CASSGIQGTSGISAQYF

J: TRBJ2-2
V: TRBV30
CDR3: CAGGCTGELFF

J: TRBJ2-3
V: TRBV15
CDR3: CATSPPRLSGGSSSDTQYF

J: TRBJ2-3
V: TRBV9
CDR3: CASSVGSGVITDTQYF

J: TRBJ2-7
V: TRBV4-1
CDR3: CASSQEAGRFDEQYF

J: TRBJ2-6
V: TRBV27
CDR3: CASKDSPLLGGSGANVLTF

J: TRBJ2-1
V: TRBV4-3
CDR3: CASRRTHPSSYNEQFF

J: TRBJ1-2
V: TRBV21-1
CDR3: CASSKGGGYGYTF

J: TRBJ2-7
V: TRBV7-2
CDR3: CASSQRGGGRTYEQYF

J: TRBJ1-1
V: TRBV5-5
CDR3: CASSYRVPSRGAFF

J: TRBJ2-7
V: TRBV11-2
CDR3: CASSLVGPLLAESSYEQYF

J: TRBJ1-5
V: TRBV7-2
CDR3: CASSMAGDRGRNQPQHF

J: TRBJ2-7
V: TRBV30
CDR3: CAWSVLQRGTYEQYF

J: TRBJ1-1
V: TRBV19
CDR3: CASSPTGNRVNTEAFF

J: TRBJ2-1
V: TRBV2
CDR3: CASTTSASGGSYNEQFF

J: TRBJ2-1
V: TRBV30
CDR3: CAWSVSLTSGRANEQFF

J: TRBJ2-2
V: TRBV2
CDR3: CASSEDGGRTGELFF

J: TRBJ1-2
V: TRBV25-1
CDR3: CASSPPGHNGYTF

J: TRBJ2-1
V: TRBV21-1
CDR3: CASSKPGLEYNEQFF

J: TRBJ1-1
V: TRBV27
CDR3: CASSLPGERGARTEAFF

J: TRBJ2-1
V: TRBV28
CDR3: CASSCPHRGGGLAGEYNEQFF

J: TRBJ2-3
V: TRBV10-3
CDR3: CAISESRIGAGPSTDTQYF

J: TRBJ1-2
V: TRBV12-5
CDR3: CASGFPTPATERNGYTF

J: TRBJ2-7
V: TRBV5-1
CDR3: CASSQLVGGVGLYEQYF

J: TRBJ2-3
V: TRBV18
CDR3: CASSPVGAHGDTQYF

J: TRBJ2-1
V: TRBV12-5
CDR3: CASGSDRIGSDNEQFF

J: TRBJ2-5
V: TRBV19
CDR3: CAAQAGETQYF

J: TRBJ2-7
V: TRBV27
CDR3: CASSNSGQPFYEQYF

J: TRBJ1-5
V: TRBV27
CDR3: CASSPKSGTVICGNQPQHF

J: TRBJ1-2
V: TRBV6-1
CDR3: CASSGTDYKNYGYTF

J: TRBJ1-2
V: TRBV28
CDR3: CASSQSQPPYGYTF

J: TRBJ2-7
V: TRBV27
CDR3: CASSPGRYSYEQYF

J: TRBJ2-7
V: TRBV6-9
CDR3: CASSSVRDSRVYEQYF